The 25 T cell receptor beta chains presented below share a single source sample, sequenced in a study of regulatory T cells. The PCR used 52 TRBV and 13 TRBJ primers. The protocol was immunoSEQ multiplex PCR, while the TCRdb copy is restricted to in-frame clones and leaves out a portion. This repertoire shows just over 20,000 clones, roughly 93% found once; its top ten account for 3% to 4%. The sequencing input was CD8+ T cells sorted from blood. These receptors came from a child aged 2 to 9 with CD3G deficiency.

This clone was seen just once. The V call is TRBV19, the J call TRBJ2-1; D tentatively reads TRBD1 or TRBD2 (5 bases each). The germline V and J ends were trimmed by 5 bases and 9 bases, with 11 bases remaining between them. From germline, CDR1 is LNHDA and CDR2 SQIVND (reference sequence). The CDR3 has 12 residues. CDR3 bases: TGTGCCAGTAGTCTCGGGGCGGGTGAGCAGTTCTTC. This codes for CASSLGAGEQFF. Full variable domain (missing parts from reference TRBV19 and TRBJ2-1): DGGITQSPKYLFRKEGQNVTLSCEQNLNHDAMYWYRQDPGQGLRLIYYSQIVNDFQKGDIAEGYSVSREKKESFPLTVTSAQKNPTAFYLCASSLGAGEQFFGPGTRLTVL.

This chain joins TRBV28 and TRBJ2-7; a possible D gene is TRBD1 (6 bases). Trimming left V 5 bases short and J 7 bases short, with 15 bases between. Per germline, CDR1 MDHEN and CDR2 SYDVKM. The CDR3 extends over 13 amino acids. As DNA, the CDR3 is TGTGCCAGCAGTCCGCTCGGGACACCAGAGCAGTACTTC. Residues: CASSPLGTPEQYF.

The chain is built from TRBV28 and TRBJ2-3; 8 bases are shared with TRBD1. CDR1 and CDR2 from the germline V gene are MDHEN and SYDVKM. V was clipped by 6 bases and J by 2 bases; unmatched bases: 7. CDR3 length: 15 residues. The CDR3: CASSPGTGPTDTQYF. CDR3 DNA: TGTGCCAGCAGCCCTGGGACAGGACCCACAGATACGCAGTATTTT.

The sample holds one count of this clone. The chain carries TRBV6-5 and TRBJ1-2; no definite D call. From germline, CDR1 is MNHEY and CDR2 SVGAGI. Trimming pared 10 bases from V and 6 bases from J, leaving 15 bases between. This CDR3 has 12 residues. CDR3 region: CATPPLEDGYTF. The DNA of the CDR3 is TGTGCCACCCCCCCTTTAGAGGATGGCTACACCTTC.

This rearrangement joins TRBV5-1 to TRBJ1-1; tentatively, D is TRBD1 (6 bases). CDR1 and CDR2 from the germline V gene are SGHRS and YFSETQ. V was cut by 4 bases and J by 4 bases, with 14 bases left in between. This CDR3 comprises 14 residues. CDR3 sequence (DNA): TGCGCCAGCAGCCCCAGGGGTCTGGGCACTGAAGCTTTCTTT. Its translation is CASSPRGLGTEAFF.

The chain uses TRBV28 and TRBJ1-5; 7 bases agree with TRBD1. Germline V gene lookup returns CDR1 MDHEN and CDR2 SYDVKM. J was trimmed by 2 bases and V by 3 bases; bases with no gene match: 4. The CDR3 sequence is 15 residues long. The CDR3 sequence is CASSFPGTGNQPQHF. CDR3 DNA sequence: TGTGCCAGCAGTTTCCCCGGGACAGGCAATCAGCCCCAGCATTTT.

The chain combines TRBV5-1 with TRBJ2-6, with D hard to call. The ends were cut back, 7 bases at V and 5 bases at J, with 22 bases in the middle. This CDR3 has 17 amino acids. The germline V gene encodes CDR1 SGHRS and CDR2 YFSETQ. The CDR3 DNA sequence: TGCGCCAGCGTGAAGGATCGGTCACAAAGTCGGGCCAACGTCCTGACTTTC. It yields the protein CASVKDRSQSRANVLTF.

The CDR3 DNA is TGTGCCAGCAGTCAACAGGGCTACGAGCAGTACTTC. It yields the protein CASSQQGYEQYF. This rearrangement joins TRBV28 to TRBJ2-7; TRBD1 might be the D (6 bases). V lost 5 bases and J lost 3, with 8 bases in between. Looked up from germline, CDR1 is MDHEN and CDR2 is SYDVKM. The CDR3 loop spans 12 amino acids.

The chain carries TRBV5-3 and TRBJ1-2; D unclear. TRBV5-3 is treated as an ORF (open reading frame) with a function not yet certain. Trimming stripped 1 base from V and 7 bases from J, with 14 bases between. This CDR3 comprises 14 residues. The CDR3 DNA is TGTGCCAGAAGCTTGTTGGGTATCCACCTTGGCTACACCTTC. It translates to CARSLLGIHLGYTF.

The chain is built from TRBV6-1 and TRBJ2-3; TRBD2 agrees at 9 bases. Germline V gene sequence: CDR1 MNHNS, CDR2 SASEGT. This CDR3 is 15 amino acids long. V dropped 6 bases and J dropped 4; count of bases not matched to a gene: 8. The CDR3 region has the DNA TGTGCCAGCAGCGACCCAGCGGGAGGCCCAGATACGCAGTATTTT. Amino acids: CASSDPAGGPDTQYF.

This chain uses TRBV28 with TRBJ2-6, with D possibly matching TRBD1 (5 bases). Germline loops: CDR1 MDHEN, CDR2 SYDVKM. Trimming took 6 bases from V and 4 from J, leaving 22 bases between them. This CDR3 has 18 amino acids. The CDR3 loop reads CASSPGRQGSSGANVLTF. CDR3 DNA sequence: TGTGCCAGCAGCCCAGGGCGGCAGGGTAGTTCCGGGGCCAACGTCCTGACTTTC.

The V and J genes are TRBV19 and TRBJ2-5, with 7 bases that match TRBD2. The CDR3 runs to 16 residues. With V trimmed by 3 bases and J by 6 bases, 13 bases remained unmatched. Germline CDR1 is LNHDA and CDR2 is SQIVND (reference sequence). CDR3 amino acids: CASSIGYGGSTQTQYF. Here the CDR3 DNA reads TGTGCCAGTAGTATCGGGTACGGCGGGAGTACGCAGACCCAGTACTTC.

This clone was detected once. The CDR3 DNA reads as TGTGCCAGCAGTGTGGACAGTAGTTCCTACGAGCAGTACTTC. This sequence encodes CASSVDSSSYEQYF. The rearrangement uses TRBV6-1 and TRBJ2-7; the D gene is possibly TRBD1 (6 bases). Germline V gene data show CDR1 as MNHNS and CDR2 as SASEGT. The CDR3 totals 14 residues. V lost 4 bases and J 1 base, leaving 11 bases between the germline ends.

This chain joins TRBV28 and TRBJ2-7, with 7 bases that match TRBD1. Germline-derived CDR1 and CDR2 are MDHEN and SYDVKM. V gave up 5 bases and J gave up 1 base; unmatched junction bases: 14. This CDR3 comprises 17 residues. The CDR3 coding sequence is TGTGCCAGCAGTAACTCAAACCGGGACAGACATTCCTACGAGCAGTACTTC. Encoded protein: CASSNSNRDRHSYEQYF.

The V gene is TRBV19, the J gene TRBJ2-2, with 10 bases that match TRBD2. The CDR3 is 23 residues long. Germline CDR1 LNHDA, CDR2 SQIVND (reference sequence). V lost 1 base to trimming and J lost 6 bases; unmatched junction nucleotides: 26. This CDR3 reads CASSIVPQLAGFGSVDVAGELFF. In nucleotides, the CDR3 is TGTGCCAGTAGTATAGTCCCCCAACTAGCGGGGTTCGGATCAGTGGATGTGGCCGGGGAGCTGTTTTTT.

The chain has TRBV27 and TRBJ1-2; 8 bases are shared with TRBD1. The CDR3 spans 13 residues. J gave up 10 bases and V 7 bases, and 11 bases lay outside the gene matches. Germline values: CDR1 MNHEY, CDR2 SMNVEV (reference sequence). The CDR3 sequence: CASKPTGAFDYTF. For the CDR3, the DNA is TGTGCCAGCAAACCGACAGGGGCCTTTGACTACACCTTC.

The genes are TRBV27 and TRBJ2-3, with D unresolved. Germline lookup yields CDR1 MNHEY and CDR2 SMNVEV (reference sequence). Trimming took 0 bases from V and 2 from J, leaving 3 bases between them. CDR3 size: 13 residues. This CDR3 is CASSLSHTDTQYF. CDR3 nucleotides: TGTGCCAGCAGTTTATCCCACACAGATACGCAGTATTTT.

Relative to its sample, this clone is medium-sized. The chain uses TRBV7-9 and TRBJ1-4; D not certain. This CDR3 has 15 amino acids. Germline V gives CDR1 SEHNR, CDR2 FQNEAQ (reference sequence). V was pared by 2 bases and J by 2 bases, with 9 bases between. CDR3 protein: CASSLSTETNEKLFF. As DNA, the CDR3 is TGTGCCAGCAGCTTATCGACGGAGACTAATGAAAAACTGTTTTTT.

This clone appeared once. CDR3 amino acids: CASSERFYEQYF. CDR3 sequence (DNA): TGTGCCAGCAGTGAAAGGTTCTACGAGCAGTACTTC. This rearrangement joins TRBV6-1 to TRBJ2-7; no clear D gene. V lost 2 bases to trimming and J lost 3 bases, with 5 bases between them. CDR3 size: 12 residues. The V gene's germline CDR1 is MNHNS and CDR2 SASEGT.

The V gene is TRBV6-1, the J gene TRBJ2-7; maybe TRBD1 (6 bases). Germline CDR1 MNHNS, CDR2 SASEGT. V was shortened by 5 bases and J by 3 bases, with 14 bases between the two germline ends. This CDR3 comprises 14 residues. The CDR3 loop is CASSSLDSFYEQYF. The CDR3 bases are TGTGCCAGCAGTAGTCTGGACAGCTTCTACGAGCAGTACTTC.

The rearrangement links TRBV28 to TRBJ2-7; 7 bases agree with TRBD1. Unmatched junction bases numbered 5, after V lost 7 bases and J lost 2 bases. Germline CDR1 is MDHEN and CDR2 is SYDVKM. The CDR3 spans 13 residues. The DNA of the CDR3 is TGTGCCAGCAAGGACAGGTCGACCTACGAGCAGTACTTC. It is translated as CASKDRSTYEQYF.

CDR3 amino acids: CASSRQQGTDTQYF. The CDR3 DNA sequence: TGTGCCAGCAGCAGACAGCAGGGCACAGATACGCAGTATTTT. The V and J genes are TRBV28 and TRBJ2-3, with a possible D match to TRBD1 (5 bases). Trimming shortened V by 6 bases and J by 1 base, and 11 bases separated the two germline ends. This CDR3 has 14 residues. Per germline, CDR1 MDHEN and CDR2 SYDVKM. The complete variable domain, with remaining parts taken from reference TRBV28 and TRBJ2-3, reads DVKVTQSSRYLVKRTGEKVFLECVQDMDHENMFWYRQDPGLGLRLIYFSYDVKMKEKGDIPEGYSVSREKKERFSLILESASTNQTSMYLCASSRQQGTDTQYFGPGTRLTVL.

V and J are TRBV5-1 and TRBJ2-1; D is perhaps TRBD2 (5 bases). This CDR3 is built from 11 residues. Trimming removed 6 bases at V and 9 bases at J, with 10 bases between. Germline values: CDR1 SGHRS, CDR2 YFSETQ. The CDR3 spells CASNGGGEQFF. CDR3 bases: TGCGCCAGCAATGGAGGAGGTGAGCAGTTCTTC.

The chain combines TRBV28 with TRBJ1-1, with D uncertain. CDR1 and CDR2 from the germline V gene are MDHEN and SYDVKM. The CDR3 extends over 14 amino acids. Trimming left V 4 bases short and J 0 bases short, with 9 bases between. CDR3 sequence: CASSSPAMNTEAFF. The CDR3 DNA is TGTGCCAGCAGTTCCCCCGCGATGAACACTGAAGCTTTCTTT.

This clone was observed once. J is TRBJ2-5 and V is TRBV28; TRBD1 matches 8 bases. TRBJ2-7 matches the DNA end more closely, so the J call is doubtful. The CDR3 contains 16 residues. Germline loops: CDR1 MDHEN, CDR2 SYDVKM. DNA for the CDR3: TGTGCCAGCAGTTTAGACCTCGGACAGGGAACCTACGAGCAGTACTTC. Protein sequence: CASSLDLGQGTYEQYF.